The clone carrying this TCR beta chain was detected a few times. The authors' processing: In the immunoSEQ data, sequences were junction-only and lacked quality scores, so filtering differed. The data were produced by immunoSEQ multiplex PCR, yet TCRdb's version contains in-frame clones alone and is incomplete. D and trimming were read from the DNA, whereas the V and J calls and clone size are those reported in that table. The repertoire holds approximately 940,000 clones, with 70% to 85% as singletons. The data originate from a study of shared clonotypes between healthy human individuals. Study-level information: For every donor, three CD4 naive, three CD4 memory, two CD8 naive and one CD8 memory plates were used.

Sequencing used memory CD4+ T cells sorted from blood. The subset denotes: CD45RA-negative fraction. This receptor was taken from a man between 18 and 29 years old in good health.

CDR3 protein: CASSTGTSGLLDEQFF. In nucleotides, the CDR3 is TGTGCCAGTAGTACGGGGACTAGCGGACTCCTGGATGAGCAGTTCTTC. V usage is TRBV19 and J usage is TRBJ2-1; TRBD2 aligns across 11 bases. The J segment lost 8 bases and the V segment lost 4 bases, leaving 10 bases of the junction unmatched. CDR3 length: 16 residues. Per the germline V gene, CDR1 is LNHDA and CDR2 is SQIVND (reference sequence). Together with reference TRBV19 and TRBJ2-1, the CDR3 gives the full variable domain: DGGITQSPKYLFRKEGQNVTLSCEQNLNHDAMYWYRQDPGQGLRLIYYSQIVNDFQKGDIAEGYSVSREKKESFPLTVTSAQKNPTAFYLCASSTGTSGLLDEQFFGPGTRLTVL.